This T cell receptor beta chain was sequenced in a study of cytomegalovirus exposure and HLA in healthy donors. In the PCR, 60 Vbeta and 13 Jbeta primers were used. Sequencing was performed with immunoSEQ multiplex PCR; in TCRdb, only in-frame clones are kept and a portion is missing. The profile shows roughly 300,000 clones, around 86% of them singletons. V shed 5 bases and J 7 bases; nucleotides not matched to a gene: 10. CDR1 and CDR2 from the germline V gene are SEHNR and FQNEAQ (reference sequence). This CDR3 has 15 residues. The TCR was taken from a man aged 35 to 55 in good health and CMV-seropositive. Input material: PBMCs. The chain joins TRBV7-9 to TRBJ2-7; 11 bases are shared with TRBD2. The CDR3 sequence is CASSTGTSGGREQYF. The CDR3 DNA reads as TGTGCCAGCAGCACAGGGACTAGCGGAGGGAGGGAGCAGTACTTC.